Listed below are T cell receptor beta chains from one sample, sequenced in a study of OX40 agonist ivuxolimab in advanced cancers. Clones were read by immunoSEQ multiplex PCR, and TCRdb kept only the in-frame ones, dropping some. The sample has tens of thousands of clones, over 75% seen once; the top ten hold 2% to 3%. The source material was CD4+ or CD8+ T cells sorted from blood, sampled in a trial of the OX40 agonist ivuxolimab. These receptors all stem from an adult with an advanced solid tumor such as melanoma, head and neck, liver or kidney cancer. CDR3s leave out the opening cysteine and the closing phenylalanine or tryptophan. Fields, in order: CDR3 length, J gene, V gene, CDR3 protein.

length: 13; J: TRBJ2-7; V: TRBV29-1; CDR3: SVLGTPPLPYEQY
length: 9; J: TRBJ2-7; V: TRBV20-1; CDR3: SANDAYEQY
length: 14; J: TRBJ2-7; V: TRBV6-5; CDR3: ASSYSGLAGVYEQY
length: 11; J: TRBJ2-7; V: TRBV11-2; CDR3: ASSLDVGFEQY
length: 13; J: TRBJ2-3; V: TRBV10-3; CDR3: AISPQAERTDTQY
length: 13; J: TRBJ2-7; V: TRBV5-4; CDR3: ASSFDSVSSYEQY
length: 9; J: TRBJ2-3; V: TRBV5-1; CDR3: ASREVDTQY
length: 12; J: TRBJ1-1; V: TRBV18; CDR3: ASFTGTENTEAF
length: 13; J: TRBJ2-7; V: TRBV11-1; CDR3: ASSLDGTDAYEQY
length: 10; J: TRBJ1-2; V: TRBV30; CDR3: AWSVPGSGYT
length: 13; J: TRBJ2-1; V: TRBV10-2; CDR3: ASSTRTVSYNEQF
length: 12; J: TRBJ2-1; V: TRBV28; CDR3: ASSLSYGGGSWF
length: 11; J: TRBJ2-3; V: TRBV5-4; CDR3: ASSPQGANTQY